The 29 T cell receptor beta chains listed next were all sequenced from one sample in a study of shared clonotypes between healthy human individuals. Repertoires were generated with immunoSEQ multiplex PCR, while TCRdb's copy carries only in-frame clones and drops some. The sample lists more than 2 million clones; over 85% were seen once. CD8 cells classed as naive were CD45RO-negative and positively selected for CCR7, excluding terminally differentiated effector memory CD45RA+ cells. The sample was naive CD8+ T cells from PBMCs. The source of these receptors is a young man in good health. Some clones in this sample may be carry-over from other donors' samples.

This clone was counted a few times. The chain combines TRBV25-1 with TRBJ1-1; 7 nucleotides match TRBD1. This CDR3 contains 13 residues. V gave up 7 bases and J gave up 6 bases; unmatched junction bases: 8. Looked up from germline, CDR1 is MGHDK and CDR2 is SYGVNS. In DNA, the CDR3 is TGTGCCAGCACCCTAGGGGGCTCCGCTGAAGCTTTCTTT. Its protein product is CASTLGGSAEAFF.

V is TRBV7-9 and J is TRBJ1-2, with no clear D. The CDR3 runs to 15 residues. CDR1 SEHNR and CDR2 FQNEAQ come from the germline V gene (reference sequence). V was clipped by 5 bases and J by 7 bases, with 20 bases between them. As DNA, the CDR3 is TGTGCCAGCAGCCTATCGAGTCACCGGACTGTTGGCTACACCTTC. As protein: CASSLSSHRTVGYTF.

Comment on this clone: This CDR3 is also generated by other DNA sequences in the sample. The chain is built from TRBV27 and TRBJ2-7; 8 nucleotides agree with TRBD1. CDR3 length: 14 residues. Germline V gene lookup returns CDR1 MNHEY and CDR2 SMNVEV (reference sequence). With V trimmed by 6 bases and J by 4 bases, 8 bases remained unmatched. The CDR3 here is CASSSGQGAYEQYF. The DNA for the CDR3 is TGTGCCAGCAGCTCTGGGCAGGGGGCATACGAGCAGTACTTC.

The chain is built from TRBV11-2 and TRBJ2-7; TRBD1 agrees at 11 bases. The germline V gene encodes CDR1 SGHAT and CDR2 FQNNGV. The V segment lost 5 bases and the J segment 5 bases; nucleotides outside the gene matches: 5. This CDR3 contains 14 residues. Here the CDR3 reads CASSPRTGGHEQYF. The CDR3 region has the DNA TGTGCCAGCAGCCCGAGGACAGGGGGCCACGAGCAGTACTTC.

The DNA for the CDR3 is TGTGCCAGCACCCAGAGGGGGACAGGGAGGCAAGAGACCCAGTACTTC. Its protein is CASTQRGTGRQETQYF. The rearrangement links TRBV5-4 to TRBJ2-5, with TRBD1 identical over 9 bases. CDR3 length: 16 residues. Per germline, CDR1 SGHNT and CDR2 YYREEE (reference sequence). V shed 6 bases and J 2 bases; nucleotides not matched to a gene: 11.

The gene calls are TRBV4-1 and TRBJ2-7; 12 nucleotides align to TRBD2. The CDR3 extends over 19 amino acids. With V trimmed by 1 base and J by 7 bases, 17 bases remained unmatched. Germline CDR1 is MGHRA and CDR2 is YSYEKL. As DNA, the CDR3 is TGCGCCAGCAGCCAAGTTTCTAGCGGGAGGGGGAATAAATTCTTGGAGCAGTACTTC. This codes for CASSQVSSGRGNKFLEQYF.

V gene TRBV14 combines with J gene TRBJ2-3; 9 bases agree with TRBD2. Germline V gene data show CDR1 as SGHDN and CDR2 as FVKESK. The CDR3 is 17 amino acids. V lost 0 bases, J lost 8 bases, and 12 bases stayed unmatched. The CDR3 loop is CASSQDPGGLAGLTQYF. The DNA for the CDR3 is TGTGCCAGCAGCCAAGATCCCGGGGGGCTAGCGGGACTTACGCAGTATTTT.

A word on this clone: This same CDR3 is encoded by further DNA sequences in the sample. The rearrangement uses TRBV9 and TRBJ2-7; D call uncertain. Germline assignment: CDR1 SGDLS and CDR2 YYNGEE. V was clipped by 0 bases and J by 2 bases, with 6 bases between them. This CDR3 spans 13 amino acids. The CDR3 sequence: CASSVAPTYEQYF. The CDR3 DNA follows: TGTGCCAGCAGCGTAGCACCAACCTACGAGCAGTACTTC. Variable domain in full (rest from reference TRBV9 and TRBJ2-7): DSGVTQTPKHLITATGQRVTLRCSPRSGDLSVYWYQQSLDQGLQFLIQYYNGEERAKGNILERFSAQQFPDLHSELNLSSLELGDSALYFCASSVAPTYEQYFGPGTRLTVT.

In the case of this clone: Different DNA sequences within this sample yield the same CDR3. The genes are TRBV15 and TRBJ2-7; the match to TRBD1 covers 9 bases. Germline CDR1 is LNHNV and CDR2 is YYDKDF (reference sequence). The CDR3 runs 14 residues. Trimming removed 1 base from V and 2 bases from J; junction bases left unmatched: 0. Here the CDR3 reads CATSRGQGAYEQYF. Written as DNA, the CDR3 is TGTGCCACCAGCAGAGGACAGGGGGCCTACGAGCAGTACTTC.

This chain links TRBV7-6 with TRBJ1-4; 7 bases map to TRBD1. V dropped 5 bases and J dropped 8; count of bases not matched to a gene: 5. The CDR3 extends over 13 amino acids. CDR1 SGHVS and CDR2 FNYEAQ come from the germline V gene. This chain's CDR3 is CASSDRAREKLFF. CDR3 DNA: TGTGCCAGCAGCGACAGGGCTCGAGAAAAACTGTTTTTT.

The chain has TRBV6-1 and TRBJ2-7, with 8 bases fitting TRBD1. This CDR3 spans 14 amino acids. Germline CDR1 reads MNHNS; CDR2 reads SASEGT. V dropped 6 bases and J dropped 6; count of bases not matched to a gene: 10. CDR3 in DNA: TGTGCCAGCAGCCAGGGGGCCGGTAGGGGCGAGCAGTACTTC. It yields the protein CASSQGAGRGEQYF.

Comment on this clone: In the same sample, other DNA sequences code for this CDR3. V usage is TRBV29-1 and J usage is TRBJ1-1; D call uncertain. CDR1 is SQVTM, CDR2 ANQGSEA, per germline. CDR3 length equals 8 residues. The V gene lost 7 bases and the J gene lost 8 bases, with 5 bases spanning the gap. CDR3 coding DNA: TGCAGCGCGACAGAAGCTTTCTTT. Protein: CSATEAFF.

The chain carries TRBV7-9 and TRBJ2-2; D uncertain. This CDR3 comprises 12 residues. Germline CDR1 is SEHNR and CDR2 is FQNEAQ (reference sequence). V was trimmed by 5 bases and J by 7 bases, leaving 8 bases between them. The CDR3 protein is CASSALGGELFF. The CDR3 coding sequence is TGTGCCAGCAGCGCGCTCGGCGGGGAGCTGTTTTTT.

This clone was observed a handful of times. CDR3 region: CATTLEGTEAFF. The CDR3 nucleotides are TGTGCCACCACCCTTGAGGGCACTGAAGCTTTCTTT. The chain uses TRBV28 and TRBJ1-1; D gene uncertain. The CDR3 totals 12 residues. CDR1 and CDR2 (germline): MDHEN, SYDVKM. Trimming cost V 10 bases and J 4 bases, with 13 bases left between them.

This clone turned up a few times. The genes are TRBV27 and TRBJ2-5; unclear D gene. Per the germline V gene, CDR1 is MNHEY and CDR2 is SMNVEV (reference sequence). Trimming took off 6 bases at V and 4 bases at J, with 15 bases between the two ends. This CDR3 comprises 14 residues. The CDR3 sequence: CASSPNSGLETQYF. The DNA for the CDR3 is TGTGCCAGCAGCCCCAACTCGGGTTTAGAGACCCAGTACTTC.

The CDR3 here is CASSLFPPTGRDTGELFF. The CDR3 DNA follows: TGTGCCAGCAGCTTATTCCCCCCGACAGGGAGGGACACCGGGGAGCTGTTTTTT. V is TRBV11-2 and J is TRBJ2-2; the D gene could be TRBD1 or TRBD2 (7 bases each). CDR1 SGHAT and CDR2 FQNNGV come from the germline V gene. This CDR3 contains 18 residues. V was shortened by 2 bases and J by 3 bases, with 19 bases between the two germline ends.

The J gene is TRBJ1-2, the V gene TRBV30; D gene uncertain. The V end was cut by 8 bases, the J end by 8 bases, with 15 bases between. The CDR3 is made up of 11 amino acids. Germline assignment: CDR1 GTSNPN and CDR2 SVGIG (reference sequence). The CDR3 sequence is CAGPNLGGYTF. CDR3 nucleotides: TGTGCCGGCCCAAATCTGGGGGGCTACACCTTC.

The J gene is TRBJ2-5, the V gene TRBV28, with D maybe TRBD2 (7 bases). V was pared by 1 base and J by 4 bases, with 10 bases between. The germline V gene has CDR1 MDHEN and CDR2 SYDVKM. This CDR3 spans 14 amino acids. The CDR3 region is CASSLSGGVETQYF. CDR3 sequence (DNA): TGTGCCAGCAGTTTATCGGGGGGCGTAGAGACCCAGTACTTC.

V gene TRBV5-4 combines with J gene TRBJ2-3, with D possibly being TRBD2 (6 bases). This CDR3 spans 14 amino acids. The germline V gene has CDR1 SGHNT and CDR2 YYREEE (reference sequence). Between the trimmed V and J ends, which lost 2 bases and 5 bases, there was a span of 12 bases. CDR3 nucleotides: TGTGCCAGCAGCTTCGGGGAGGTTGGAGATACGCAGTATTTT. Its protein is CASSFGEVGDTQYF.

This chain uses TRBV29-1 with TRBJ2-7; TRBD2 matches 9 bases. The germline V gene has CDR1 SQVTM and CDR2 ANQGSEA. Trimming took 7 bases from V and 2 from J; bases not matched to a gene: 9. This CDR3 is 14 amino acids long. The DNA of the CDR3 is TGCAGCGGGCGGGGGGGAGGACCCCCCTACGAGCAGTACTTC. Translation gives CSGRGGGPPYEQYF.

The genes are TRBV5-1 and TRBJ1-1, with 7 nucleotides matching TRBD1. This CDR3 contains 16 residues. Germline-derived CDR1 and CDR2 are SGHRS and YFSETQ. The junction had 14 bases not matched to a gene; V was cut back by 2 bases and J by 7 bases. The CDR3 nucleotides read TGCGCCAGCAGCTTTGGGGCCGATGGCAGGGGGGTTGAAGCTTTCTTT. Residues: CASSFGADGRGVEAFF.

This clone was counted once. V usage is TRBV7-3 and J usage is TRBJ2-3; D unresolved. Trimming cost V 2 bases and J 2 bases, with 11 bases left between them. The CDR3 runs 15 residues. Germline CDR1 SGHTA, CDR2 FQGTGA. The CDR3 is CASSLSPAYTDTQYF. The CDR3 bases are TGTGCCAGCAGCTTATCCCCGGCTTACACAGATACGCAGTATTTT.

This clone is a singleton in its sample. The genes are TRBV15 and TRBJ2-1, with 7 bases identical to TRBD2. There are 11 residues in the CDR3. Germline V gene data show CDR1 as LNHNV and CDR2 as YYDKDF (reference sequence). With V trimmed by 4 bases and J by 12 bases, 3 bases remained unmatched. The CDR3 loop is CATSKSGVQFF. CDR3 nucleotide sequence: TGTGCCACCAGCAAAAGCGGGGTGCAGTTCTTC.

This clone appeared once. V and J are TRBV28 and TRBJ1-5; D is uncertain. V was pared by 7 bases and J by 0 bases, with 16 bases between. Germline CDR1 reads MDHEN; CDR2 reads SYDVKM. This CDR3 spans 16 amino acids. CDR3 residues: CASTRVAIASNQPQHF. CDR3 nucleotide sequence: TGTGCCAGCACCCGGGTGGCCATAGCTAGCAATCAGCCCCAGCATTTT.

The V and J genes are TRBV11-2 and TRBJ1-4; D may be TRBD1 (6 bases). This CDR3 has 15 residues. Germline CDR1 SGHAT, CDR2 FQNNGV. V lost 0 bases and J lost 8, with 13 bases in between. CDR3 protein: CASSLDRGRREKLFF. CDR3 nucleotides: TGTGCCAGCAGCTTAGATAGGGGGAGGAGGGAAAAACTGTTTTTT.

The J gene is TRBJ2-2, the V gene TRBV7-9; D is possibly TRBD1 (6 bases). The ends were cut back, 5 bases at V and 4 bases at J, with 14 bases in the middle. The CDR3 has 15 amino acids. From germline, CDR1 is SEHNR and CDR2 FQNEAQ (reference sequence). DNA for the CDR3: TGTGCCAGCAGCCTTTACAGGGTTGTCACCGGGGAGCTGTTTTTT. Encoded protein: CASSLYRVVTGELFF.

CDR3 region: CASSFHPSGRVDEQFF. The CDR3 nucleotides are TGTGCCAGCAGTTTTCATCCTAGCGGGAGGGTGGATGAGCAGTTCTTC. The V and J genes are TRBV28 and TRBJ2-1; TRBD2 agrees at 12 bases. This CDR3 contains 16 residues. Germline V gene lookup returns CDR1 MDHEN and CDR2 SYDVKM. With 3 bases clipped from V and 8 bases from J, the junction kept 8 bases outside the gene matches.

The rearrangement links TRBV9 to TRBJ1-4, with 10 positions matching TRBD1. Germline trimming cut 2 bases from V and 6 bases from J; bases unmatched to any gene: 7. CDR3 size: 16 residues. Per the germline V gene, CDR1 is SGDLS and CDR2 is YYNGEE. The CDR3 here is CASSVDRGQWDEKLFF. The CDR3, as DNA: TGTGCCAGCAGCGTCGACAGGGGGCAGTGGGATGAAAAACTGTTTTTT.

Worth noting for this clone: At one end the junction does not follow the germline gene, possibly because of a read error. This rearrangement joins TRBV10-3 to TRBJ2-7; no firm D call. Germline V gene data show CDR1 as ENHRY and CDR2 as SYGVKD. This CDR3 spans 15 amino acids. The CDR3 nucleotides are TGTGCCATCAGGGAGTTTCTCCTGAGCTCCTACGAGCAGTACTTC. This gives the protein CAIREFLLSSYEQYF.